One sample yielded the 20 T cell receptor beta chains listed below, sequenced in a study of T cell changes during pregnancy in multiple sclerosis. TCRdb keeps only in-frame clones here, not all; method: immunoSEQ multiplex PCR. The sample contains some 17,000 clones, around 82% of which appear only once. The sequenced sample was CD8+ T cells from peripheral blood mononuclear cells, obtained in the third trimester of pregnancy. All receptors derive from a female donor in good health, enrolled as a control in a pregnancy study.

This chain joins TRBV5-1 and TRBJ1-1, with D possibly being TRBD1 (6 bases). Trimming shortened V by 0 bases and J by 8 bases, and 8 bases separated the two germline ends. Germline V gene sequence: CDR1 SGHRS, CDR2 YFSETQ. This CDR3 is built from 12 residues. CDR3 sequence (DNA): TGCGCCAGCAGCTTGGGGACAGAAGAAGCTTTCTTT. It specifies CASSLGTEEAFF.

The V call is TRBV29-1, the J call TRBJ2-7, with D uncertain. Germline loops: CDR1 SQVTM, CDR2 ANQGSEA. Trimming took 4 bases from V and 5 from J, leaving 6 bases between them. The CDR3 extends over 10 amino acids. The CDR3: CSVGQDEQYF. DNA for the CDR3: TGCAGCGTTGGTCAGGACGAGCAGTACTTC.

The V gene is TRBV4-3, the J gene TRBJ1-1; D is possibly TRBD1 (5 bases). The CDR3 loop spans 16 amino acids. The V end was cut by 5 bases, the J end by 3 bases, with 19 bases between. The germline V gene encodes CDR1 LGHNA and CDR2 YSLEER. This chain's CDR3 is CASSEFQGIGDTEAFF. The DNA for the CDR3 is TGCGCCAGCAGCGAGTTCCAGGGAATTGGGGACACTGAAGCTTTCTTT.

In its sample, this clone ranks as medium-sized (0.01 to 0.1%). V is TRBV15 and J is TRBJ2-2; D gene ambiguous. V lost 4 bases and J 5 bases, leaving 5 bases between the germline ends. Germline CDR1 reads LNHNV; CDR2 reads YYDKDF (reference sequence). The CDR3 covers 12 residues. DNA for the CDR3: TGTGCCACCAGCACAACAACCGGGGAGCTGTTTTTT. Its protein is CATSTTTGELFF. Full variable domain (remainder filled in from reference TRBV15 and TRBJ2-2): DAMVIQNPRYQVTQFGKPVTLSCSQTLNHNVMYWYQQKSSQAPKLLFHYYDKDFNNEADTPDNFQSRRPNTSFCFLDIRSPGLGDTAMYLCATSTTTGELFFGEGSRLTVL.

V is TRBV6-1 and J is TRBJ2-5; no clear D. The last part of the DNA fits TRBJ2-7 better; the J call may be wrong. The CDR3 length is 15 residues. CDR1 and CDR2 (germline): MNHNS, SASEGT. CDR3 in DNA: TGTGCCAGCAGTGAAGACACGGTAAGCCACTACGAGCAGTACTTC. It yields the protein CASSEDTVSHYEQYF.

This chain's CDR3 is CASSEGRQGKFF. The CDR3 DNA is TGCGCCAGCAGTGAGGGTAGACAGGGGAAGTTCTTC. J is TRBJ2-1 and V is TRBV10-1; 8 positions agree with TRBD1. The CDR3 loop spans 12 amino acids. Germline CDR1 WNHNN, CDR2 SYGVQD (reference sequence). V lost 2 bases and J lost 14; bases outside the gene matches: 5.

The chain joins TRBV5-4 to TRBJ2-3, with D tentatively TRBD2 (6 bases). The CDR3 consists of 15 residues. Deletions cut 1 base from V and 2 bases from J, with 11 bases between. Germline CDR1 SGHNT, CDR2 YYREEE (reference sequence). CDR3 loop: CASSLWGESTDTQYF. CDR3 nucleotides: TGTGCCAGCAGCTTGTGGGGGGAATCCACAGATACGCAGTATTTT.

This sequence joins TRBV4-1 and TRBJ2-7, with 12 nucleotides matching TRBD2. The CDR3 runs 16 residues. The ends lost 3 bases at V and 4 bases at J; junction bases unmatched: 7. Germline V lookup: CDR1 MGHRA, CDR2 YSYEKL. CDR3 DNA: TGCGCCAGCAGCCACTCGACTAGCGGGGGTCATTACGAGCAGTACTTC. As protein: CASSHSTSGGHYEQYF.

J is TRBJ2-7 and V is TRBV19, with 7 nucleotides matching TRBD2. V trimming: 3 bases; J trimming: 3 bases; junction bases outside the gene matches: 2. The CDR3 is 13 amino acids. In germline, CDR1 is LNHDA, CDR2 SQIVND (reference sequence). The CDR3 DNA sequence: TGTGCCAGTAGTATCGGGGGGTACTACGAGCAGTACTTC. Protein sequence: CASSIGGYYEQYF.

This rearrangement joins TRBV27 to TRBJ1-4, with a weak D call TRBD1 (6 bases). V dropped 5 bases and J dropped 8 bases, with 15 bases sitting between them. In germline, CDR1 is MNHEY, CDR2 SMNVEV (reference sequence). The CDR3 has 14 amino acids. The chain's CDR3 is CASSPQGREEKLFF. CDR3 nucleotide sequence: TGTGCCAGCAGTCCCCAGGGGCGTGAGGAAAAACTGTTTTTT.

Only one count was recorded for this clone. The V and J genes are TRBV11-1 and TRBJ2-3, with 9 bases fitting TRBD2. The germline V gene encodes CDR1 SGHAT and CDR2 FQDESV (reference sequence). This CDR3 spans 15 amino acids. The J segment lost 1 base and the V segment lost 5 bases, leaving 4 bases of the junction unmatched. CDR3 in amino acids: CASSRTSEGTDTQYF. The CDR3 DNA reads as TGTGCCAGCAGCCGGACTAGCGAGGGCACAGATACGCAGTATTTT.

The CDR3 sequence is CATGTGGASGYTF. The DNA for the CDR3 is TGTGCCACAGGGACAGGGGGCGCGAGTGGCTACACCTTC. V is TRBV13 and J is TRBJ1-2; 12 nucleotides match TRBD1. The V gene's germline CDR1 is PRHDT and CDR2 FYEKMQ (reference sequence). Trimming took 10 bases from V and 7 from J; bases not matched to a gene: 7. This CDR3 contains 13 residues.

V and J are TRBV14 and TRBJ2-6, with TRBD1 identical over 10 bases. Trimming cost V 0 bases and J 4 bases; bases outside gene matches: 12. Germline V CDR1 and CDR2: SGHDN, FVKESK. The CDR3 extends over 20 amino acids. The CDR3 loop is CASSQDGLDRGLGGANVLTF. Written as DNA, the CDR3 is TGTGCCAGCAGCCAAGATGGTCTCGACAGGGGGCTCGGGGGGGCCAACGTCCTGACTTTC.

Only one count was recorded for this clone. CDR3 amino acids: CASSPFGGELFF. The CDR3, as DNA: TGTGCCAGCAGCCCGTTCGGGGGGGAGCTGTTTTTT. The J gene is TRBJ2-2, the V gene TRBV5-5; D call uncertain. V dropped 4 bases and J dropped 8 bases, with 9 bases sitting between them. This CDR3 has 12 amino acids. Germline CDR1 SGHKS, CDR2 YYEKEE (reference sequence). The full variable domain, completed using reference TRBV5-5 and TRBJ2-2, is DAGVTQSPTHLIKTRGQQVTLRCSPISGHKSVSWYQQVLGQGPQFIFQYYEKEERGRGNFPDRFSARQFPNYSSELNVNALLLGDSALYLCASSPFGGELFFGEGSRLTVL.

The chain is built from TRBV4-3 and TRBJ2-1; TRBD2 matches 7 bases. Unmatched junction bases numbered 9, after V lost 0 bases and J lost 4 bases. Germline V CDR1 and CDR2: LGHNA, YSLEER. CDR3 length: 17 amino acids. The CDR3 region is CASSQEPSGAGYNEQFF. Written as DNA, the CDR3 is TGCGCCAGCAGCCAAGAACCCAGCGGGGCGGGTTACAATGAGCAGTTCTTC.

This chain connects TRBV19 to TRBJ2-3; tentatively, D is TRBD2 (6 bases). The length of the CDR3 is 14 residues. Germline V CDR1 and CDR2: LNHDA, SQIVND (reference sequence). Trimming pared 7 bases from V and 4 bases from J, leaving 15 bases between. The CDR3 sequence: CASTTGLFADTQYF. The CDR3 DNA follows: TGTGCCAGTACGACGGGACTTTTCGCAGATACGCAGTATTTT.

The chain couples TRBV29-1 to TRBJ1-2; D is uncertain. V was pared by 7 bases and J by 7 bases, with 13 bases between. The CDR3 consists of 11 residues. Germline V gene data show CDR1 as SQVTM and CDR2 as ANQGSEA. The CDR3, as DNA: TGCAGCGCCCTGGAGGAAAGTGGCTACACCTTC. Residues: CSALEESGYTF. Full variable domain (outside the CDR3, taken from reference TRBV29-1 and TRBJ1-2): SAVISQKPSRDICQRGTSLTIQCQVDSQVTMMFWYRQQPGQSLTLIATANQGSEATYESGFVIDKFPISRPNLTFSTLTVSNMSPEDSSIYLCSALEESGYTFGSGTRLTVV.

V usage is TRBV6-1 and J usage is TRBJ2-3; a weak D match, TRBD1 (8 bases). From germline, CDR1 is MNHNS and CDR2 SASEGT. The CDR3 has 15 residues. The V end lost 3 bases, the J end lost 3 bases, and 13 bases lay between the germline ends. CDR3 residues: CASSDNRGGTDTQYF. Here the CDR3 DNA reads TGTGCCAGCAGTGATAACAGGGGGGGGACAGATACGCAGTATTTT.

The chain has TRBV6-6 and TRBJ2-3; D gene uncertain. Germline V gene sequence: CDR1 MNHNY, CDR2 SVGAGI (reference sequence). V lost 1 base to trimming and J lost 2 bases, with 7 bases between them. The CDR3 loop spans 14 amino acids. The CDR3 DNA follows: TGTGCCAGCAGTTACTGGGCCGACACAGATACGCAGTATTTT. This gives the protein CASSYWADTDTQYF.

V usage is TRBV6-5 and J usage is TRBJ1-1; TRBD1 aligns across 10 bases. Germline V CDR1 and CDR2: MNHEY, SVGAGI. V was pared by 4 bases and J by 5 bases, with 4 bases of the junction left unmatched. CDR3 size: 14 residues. DNA for the CDR3: TGTGCCAGCAGTTCAGGGACAGGGGAAACTGAAGCTTTCTTT. Its protein is CASSSGTGETEAFF.